The source of this T cell receptor (beta chain) is a study of CD8+ T cells in alopecia areata. As for the study in general: For 6 to 18 months, tofacitinib was taken, and 6 months off drug followed.

Extracted from the samples, RNA was reverse transcribed into cDNA to serve as the sequencing template. TCRdb keeps only in-frame clones here, not all; method: immunoSEQ multiplex PCR. The repertoire holds 85,000 to 110,000 clones, with 85% to 90% as singletons. Germline CDR1 SGHNT, CDR2 YYREEE (reference sequence). The CDR3 runs to 14 residues. The V and J ends lost 2 bases and 5 bases respectively, with 13 bases between them. Treatment given: oral pan-JAK inhibitor, 5-10 mg twice daily. Regarding the study as a whole: Normal scalp showed lower clonality than lesional scalp, especially alopecia totalis/universalis.

Details on this clone: As yet, its antigen is unknown.

The sample consisted of CD8+ T cells sorted from blood, taken at approximately week 30, from a patient treated with tofacitinib. The rearrangement uses TRBV5-4 and TRBJ1-1; D uncertain. The sequence was obtained from a human donor with alopecia areata. The CDR3 bases are TGTGCCAGCAGCTTTGATGGTTCGTGGACTGAAGCTTTCTTT. It specifies CASSFDGSWTEAFF.